Presented here are 2 T cell receptor beta chains from one specimen sequenced in a study of blood T cell repertoires in COVID-19. Some clones are missing from TCRdb's copy, which holds only in-frame ones; the method was immunoSEQ multiplex PCR. The repertoire holds around 250,000 clones, with approximately 90% as singletons. The sample was PBMCs or T cells enriched from blood (not recorded which). Every receptor here comes from a man in his fifties or sixties who had been exposed to COVID-19.

V usage is TRBV19 and J usage is TRBJ2-2; 10 bases line up with TRBD2. The V segment lost 1 base and the J segment 2 bases; nucleotides outside the gene matches: 1. The CDR3 totals 16 residues. The germline CDR1 and CDR2 sequences are LNHDA and SQIVND (reference sequence). The CDR3 nucleotides read TGTGCCAGTAGTATAGCACTAGCGGGAAACACCGGGGAGCTGTTTTTT. It encodes CASSIALAGNTGELFF.

Points on this clone: Other DNA sequences within the sample encode an identical CDR3. The chain carries TRBV2 and TRBJ1-3; 10 nucleotides align to TRBD1. Germline V gene data show CDR1 as SNHLY and CDR2 as FYNNEI. V dropped 5 bases and J dropped 1; count of bases not matched to a gene: 5. The CDR3 runs 16 residues. The CDR3 is CASSRDRGLSGNTIYF. The CDR3 region has the DNA TGTGCCAGCAGTCGCGACAGGGGGCTGTCTGGAAACACCATATATTTT.